What follows are 19 T cell receptor beta chains derived from one specimen sequenced in a study of T cells in Graves' hyperthyroidism and ophthalmopathy (dated by TCRdb to the late 2010s). Receptor amplification or capture employed multiplex PCR. Sequencing used an Illumina HiSeq 2000. Amplification of TCR beta CDR3 regions was carried out from RNA transcripts. The TCR CDR3 was subjected to a first round of RT-PCR using the HTBI primer set and the Qiagen OneStep RT-PCR kit. The public sequencing data were trimmed at Q25 with fastp and processed into clonotypes with MiXCR by TCRdb, which kept only in-frame beta chains. Rows matching on CDR3 protein sequence are summarized as one entry with the most common DNA and genes. Counted in this sample were 500,000 to 750,000 distinct CDR3 sequences; around 16% of them appeared once. The leading ten clones occupy 6.5% to 8% of the sample. Specimen: blood. The receptors derive from a young woman with Graves' hyperthyroidism.

The V call is TRBV6-5, the J call TRBJ1-4; D not certain. The CDR3 spans 15 residues. CDR1 and CDR2 from the germline V gene are MNHEY and SVGAGI. V lost 0 bases to trimming and J lost 10 bases, with 15 bases between them. The CDR3 nucleotides read TGTGCCAGCAGTTACTCGAACAGCCGATGGGCAAAACTGTTTTTT. This sequence encodes CASSYSNSRWAKLFF.

This clonotype was recorded a few times. The chain uses TRBV5-1 and TRBJ2-3; the match to TRBD2 covers 13 bases. The V gene's germline CDR1 is SGHRS and CDR2 YFSETQ. The CDR3 loop spans 17 amino acids. After removal of 0 bases from V and 4 bases from J, the junction contained 5 bases not matched to a gene. In DNA form, the CDR3 reads TGCGCCAGCAGCTTGGGCGAACTAGCGGGAGGGCCAGATACGCAGTATTTT. Amino acid sequence: CASSLGELAGGPDTQYF.

The table lists this clonotype with many counts. This chain joins TRBV5-1 and TRBJ2-7; 8 bases match TRBD2. J was trimmed by 0 bases and V by 0 bases; bases with no gene match: 2. The CDR3 is 15 residues long. Looked up from germline, CDR1 is SGHRS and CDR2 is YFSETQ. CDR3 bases: TGCGCCAGCAGCTTGGCGAGCGGGAGCTCCTACGAGCAGTACTTC. Its protein product is CASSLASGSSYEQYF. Drawing the rest from reference TRBV5-1 and TRBJ2-7, the complete variable domain is KAGVTQTPRYLIKTRGQQVTLSCSPISGHRSVSWYQQTPGQGLQFLFEYFSETQRNKGNFPGRFSGRQFSNSRSEMNVSTLELGDSALYLCASSLASGSSYEQYFGPGTRLTVT.

The J gene is TRBJ2-3, the V gene TRBV19; D possibly uses TRBD1 or TRBD2 (5 bases each). Germline V gene data show CDR1 as LNHDA and CDR2 as SQIVND (reference sequence). V gave up 4 bases and J gave up 3 bases, with 14 bases separating them. This CDR3 contains 15 residues. CDR3 nucleotides: TGTGCCAGTAGTAGCCAGGGACGATTAACAGATACGCAGTATTTT. Amino acids: CASSSQGRLTDTQYF. Supplemented by reference TRBV19 and TRBJ2-3, the full variable domain reads DGGITQSPKYLFRKEGQNVTLSCEQNLNHDAMYWYRQDPGQGLRLIYYSQIVNDFQKGDIAEGYSVSREKKESFPLTVTSAQKNPTAFYLCASSSQGRLTDTQYFGPGTRLTVL.

This clonotype was seen repeatedly, ten times or more. This sequence joins TRBV11-3 and TRBJ2-5; 13 nucleotides match TRBD2. Germline V lookup: CDR1 SGHNT, CDR2 YENEEA. V was clipped by 1 base and J by 5 bases; unmatched bases: 1. The CDR3 contains 15 residues. The CDR3 DNA sequence: TGTGCCAGCAGCTTAGGGACTAGCGGGAGTGAGACCCAGTACTTC. It yields the protein CASSLGTSGSETQYF.

In this sample, this clonotype turned up many times. The chain employs TRBV28 and TRBJ2-1, with D perhaps being TRBD1 or TRBD2 (6 bases each). With 7 bases removed from V and 0 bases from J, the gap between germline ends came to 10 bases. Germline V gene data show CDR1 as MDHEN and CDR2 as SYDVKM. The CDR3 has 14 residues. The CDR3 is CASTSGASYNEQFF. CDR3 DNA: TGTGCCAGCACTTCGGGGGCCTCCTACAATGAGCAGTTCTTC. Filled out from reference TRBV28 and TRBJ2-1, the complete variable domain reads DVKVTQSSRYLVKRTGEKVFLECVQDMDHENMFWYRQDPGLGLRLIYFSYDVKMKEKGDIPEGYSVSREKKERFSLILESASTNQTSMYLCASTSGASYNEQFFGPGTRLTVL.

This clonotype was recorded at least ten times. The V gene is TRBV7-8, the J gene TRBJ2-3, with D tentatively TRBD2 (5 bases). There are 17 residues in the CDR3. V lost 4 bases and J 0 bases, leaving 17 bases between the germline ends. From germline, CDR1 is SGHVS and CDR2 FQNEAQ. CDR3 sequence: CASSSAQEGSSTDTQYF. The DNA of the CDR3 is TGTGCCAGCAGCTCAGCCCAGGAAGGGAGTAGCACAGATACGCAGTATTTT.

In DNA, the CDR3 is TGTGCCAGCAGCCCGACCGGGACTACTAGCACAGATACGCAGTATTTT. Translating it yields CASSPTGTTSTDTQYF. The chain recombines TRBV13 with TRBJ2-3; TRBD2 agrees at 7 bases. CDR1 PRHDT and CDR2 FYEKMQ come from the germline V gene (reference sequence). The CDR3 has 16 residues. With V trimmed by 5 bases and J by 0 bases, 8 bases remained unmatched.

The V call is TRBV7-3, the J call TRBJ2-3; 11 bases are shared with TRBD2. The CDR3 has 16 amino acids. V was pared by 1 base and J by 6 bases, with 6 bases of the junction left unmatched. Germline CDR1 SGHTA, CDR2 FQGTGA. The CDR3, as DNA: TGTGCCAGCAGCTTAAATCCTAGCGGGAGGTCTGATACGCAGTATTTT. It specifies CASSLNPSGRSDTQYF.

This clonotype was observed many times. The V and J genes are TRBV11-2 and TRBJ1-2, with D unresolved. This CDR3 has 16 residues. Germline CDR1 and CDR2: SGHAT and FQNNGV. Trimming shortened V by 5 bases and J by 8 bases, and 24 bases separated the two germline ends. The CDR3 loop reads CASSTRLPSLLYGYTF. In DNA, the CDR3 is TGTGCCAGCAGCACCCGGCTCCCCTCCCTATTATACGGCTACACCTTC.

This clonotype showed up just a few times. The chain links TRBV4-1 to TRBJ2-7; 7 bases are shared with TRBD1. This CDR3 region has 15 residues. Unmatched junction bases numbered 5, after V lost 2 bases and J lost 1 base. CDR1 and CDR2 (germline): MGHRA, YSYEKL. CDR3 DNA: TGCGCCAGCAGCCAAACCGGGACAGCATCCTACGAGCAGTACTTC. Its protein product is CASSQTGTASYEQYF.

The chain employs TRBV7-9 and TRBJ2-7; D unclear. This CDR3 region has 14 residues. The germline V gene encodes CDR1 SEHNR and CDR2 FQNEAQ (reference sequence). Between the trimmed V and J ends, which lost 3 bases and 7 bases, there was a span of 16 bases. DNA for the CDR3: TGTGCCAGCAGCTTCGAACGGACGGCTGGTGAGCAGTACTTC. This sequence encodes CASSFERTAGEQYF.

This clonotype has at least ten counts. This rearrangement joins TRBV7-3 to TRBJ2-2; 10 nucleotides align to TRBD1. Germline lookup yields CDR1 SGHTA and CDR2 FQGTGA. The length of the CDR3 is 16 residues. Trimming cost V 2 bases and J 1 base; bases outside gene matches: 1. The CDR3 DNA reads as TGTGCCAGCAGCTTACGGGACAGGGGGAACACCGGGGAGCTGTTTTTT. Translated, it gives CASSLRDRGNTGELFF.

The chain couples TRBV29-1 to TRBJ2-3; TRBD2 matches 12 bases. Germline lookup yields CDR1 SQVTM and CDR2 ANQGSEA. The trim removed 2 bases at V and 8 bases at J, leaving 11 bases unmatched. This CDR3 is 16 amino acids long. The CDR3 DNA reads as TGCAGCGTTGAAATTGCGACTAGCGGGAGCCCTGGTACGCAGTATTTT. This codes for CSVEIATSGSPGTQYF.

In this sample, this clonotype turned up once. V gene TRBV25-1 combines with J gene TRBJ2-7; 10 bases are shared with TRBD1. The germline V gene encodes CDR1 MGHDK and CDR2 SYGVNS. V shed 4 bases and J 2 bases; nucleotides not matched to a gene: 5. This CDR3 is 15 amino acids long. The chain's CDR3 is CASSGLGTGAYEQYF. For the CDR3, the DNA is TGTGCCAGCAGTGGGTTGGGGACAGGGGCCTACGAGCAGTACTTC.

The genes are TRBV20-1 and TRBJ2-1; 8 nucleotides line up with TRBD2. The CDR3 runs to 16 residues. Germline lookup yields CDR1 DFQATT and CDR2 SNEGSKA (reference sequence). The V gene end was trimmed by 0 bases and the J gene end by 3 bases; junction bases not matched to a gene: 7. The CDR3 bases are TGCAGTGCTAGAGATACACTAGCGGCTCACTACAATGAGCAGTTCTTC. This encodes CSARDTLAAHYNEQFF.

This rearrangement joins TRBV20-1 to TRBJ2-1, with 10 positions matching TRBD2. Germline V lookup: CDR1 DFQATT, CDR2 SNEGSKA (reference sequence). The CDR3 sequence is 14 residues long. The ends lost 6 bases at V and 2 bases at J; junction bases unmatched: 4. The CDR3 bases are TGCAGTGCGCACGGACTAGCGGCCTACAATGAGCAGTTCTTC. Protein product: CSAHGLAAYNEQFF.

The gene calls are TRBV20-1 and TRBJ2-7; TRBD2 matches at 8 bases. After removal of 6 bases from V and 2 bases from J, the junction contained 6 bases not matched to a gene. CDR1 and CDR2 from the germline V gene are DFQATT and SNEGSKA (reference sequence). The CDR3 spans 13 residues. The CDR3 loop is CSAETSEPYEQYF. The CDR3 region has the DNA TGCAGTGCCGAGACTAGCGAACCCTACGAGCAGTACTTC.

This clonotype was seen many times. This chain joins TRBV28 and TRBJ2-3; TRBD1 matches 9 bases. The CDR3 consists of 15 residues. Germline V gives CDR1 MDHEN, CDR2 SYDVKM. Germline trimming cut 5 bases from V and 5 bases from J; bases unmatched to any gene: 8. The CDR3 protein is CASSQRDRDRDTQYF. The CDR3 coding sequence is TGTGCCAGCAGTCAACGGGACAGGGATCGAGATACGCAGTATTTT.